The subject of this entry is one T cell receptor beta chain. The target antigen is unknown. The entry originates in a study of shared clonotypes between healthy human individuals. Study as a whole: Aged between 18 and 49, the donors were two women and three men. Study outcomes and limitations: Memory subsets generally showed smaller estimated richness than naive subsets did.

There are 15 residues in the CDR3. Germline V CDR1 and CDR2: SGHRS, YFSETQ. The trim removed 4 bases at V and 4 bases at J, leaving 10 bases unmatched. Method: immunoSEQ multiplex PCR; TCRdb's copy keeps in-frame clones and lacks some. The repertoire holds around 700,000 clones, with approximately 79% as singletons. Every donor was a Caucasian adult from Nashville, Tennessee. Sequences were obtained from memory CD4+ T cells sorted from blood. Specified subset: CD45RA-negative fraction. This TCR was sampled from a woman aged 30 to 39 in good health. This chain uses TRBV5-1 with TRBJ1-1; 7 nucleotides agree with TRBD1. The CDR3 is CASSVSRGTGTEAFF. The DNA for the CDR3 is TGCGCCAGCAGCGTGAGCAGGGGGACGGGCACTGAAGCTTTCTTT.